This entry is about one TCR beta chain. This sample was included in a study of blood T cell dynamics during melanoma immunotherapy. Sequenced by immunoSEQ multiplex PCR; TCRdb stores in-frame clones only, minus some. The data show about 10,000 clones, with less than 90% seen just once and roughly 3.7% held by the top ten. This CDR3 region has 17 residues. The V gene end was trimmed by 5 bases and the J gene end by 5 bases; junction bases not matched to a gene: 13. Germline V gene sequence: CDR1 GTSNPN, CDR2 SVGIG (reference sequence). The time point here: week 3, after first cycle of checkpoint inhibitor. Prior systemic cancer therapy, immunosuppressant use and other active malignancies excluded patients.

The V gene is TRBV30, the J gene TRBJ2-7; TRBD2 matches 15 bases. The material was blood, obtained from a patient treated with checkpoint blockade. The source of this sequence is a human donor with melanoma. The CDR3 bases are TGTGCCTGGGAAAGGACTAGCGGGAGGGCCGATGTGAACGAGCAGTACTTC. As protein: CAWERTSGRADVNEQYF. The full variable domain, completed using reference TRBV30 and TRBJ2-7, is SQTIHQWPATLVQPVGSPLSLECTVEGTSNPNLYWYRQAAGRGLQLLFYSVGIGQISSEVPQNLSASRPQDRQFILSSKKLLLSDSGFYLCAWERTSGRADVNEQYFGPGTRLTVT.